One and the same sample provided the 12 T cell receptor beta chains below, sequenced in a study of blood T cell repertoires in COVID-19. The method was immunoSEQ multiplex PCR; TCRdb's version includes in-frame clones alone and lacks a portion of them. Among fewer than 120,000 clones listed, 80% to 90% were seen once. The sample taken for sequencing was peripheral blood. The receptor source for this set is a woman in her sixties with acute or convalescent COVID-19.

The chain carries TRBV11-2 and TRBJ1-2, with a weak D call TRBD1 (5 bases). With 5 bases removed from V and 5 bases from J, the gap between germline ends came to 18 bases. Germline CDR1 reads SGHAT; CDR2 reads FQNNGV. There are 15 residues in the CDR3. The CDR3 loop is CASSQWEGEGYGYTF. CDR3 nucleotides: TGTGCCAGCAGCCAATGGGAAGGGGAGGGGTATGGCTACACCTTC.

The rearrangement joins TRBV5-1 to TRBJ1-3; D remains unclear. CDR1 SGHRS and CDR2 YFSETQ come from the germline V gene. This CDR3 comprises 15 residues. V was cut by 8 bases and J by 0 bases, with 15 bases left in between. CDR3 nucleotide sequence: TGCGCCAGTTCAATATCGGGGTCCTCTGGAAACACCATATATTTT. Protein: CASSISGSSGNTIYF.

A single count supports this clone. The chain combines TRBV9 with TRBJ2-3, with 14 nucleotides matching TRBD2. In germline, CDR1 is SGDLS, CDR2 YYNGEE. J was trimmed by 5 bases and V by 3 bases; bases with no gene match: 5. This CDR3 comprises 16 residues. CDR3 loop: CASSERLAGGQDTQYF. Written as DNA, the CDR3 is TGTGCCAGCAGCGAACGACTAGCGGGGGGGCAAGATACGCAGTATTTT.

This clone was counted a single time. The chain has TRBV5-1 and TRBJ2-2; TRBD2 agrees at 8 bases. CDR3 length: 18 residues. The germline gives CDR1 SGHRS, CDR2 YFSETQ. V dropped 4 bases and J dropped 3; count of bases not matched to a gene: 14. The chain's CDR3 is CASSPLPTGGHDTGELFF. In DNA form, the CDR3 reads TGCGCCAGCAGCCCTCTCCCTACGGGGGGGCACGACACCGGGGAGCTGTTTTTT. The full variable domain, in which reference TRBV5-1 and TRBJ2-2 provide the parts outside the CDR3, is KAGVTQTPRYLIKTRGQQVTLSCSPISGHRSVSWYQQTPGQGLQFLFEYFSETQRNKGNFPGRFSGRQFSNSRSEMNVSTLELGDSALYLCASSPLPTGGHDTGELFFGEGSRLTVL.

The rearrangement uses TRBV6-2 or TRBV6-3 and TRBJ2-5; maybe TRBD1 (6 bases). From germline, CDR1 is MNHEY and CDR2 SVGEGT. Trimming took off 2 bases at V and 2 bases at J, with 12 bases between the two ends. The CDR3 covers 15 residues. CDR3 protein: CASSYGGLIQETQYF. The CDR3 DNA follows: TGTGCCAGCAGTTACGGGGGCCTAATACAAGAGACCCAGTACTTC.

V gene TRBV5-6 combines with J gene TRBJ2-5, with D maybe TRBD2 (6 bases). The germline gives CDR1 SGHDT, CDR2 YYEEEE. V was trimmed by 4 bases and J by 5 bases, leaving 9 bases between them. There are 12 residues in the CDR3. The CDR3 nucleotides are TGTGCCAGCAGCCCCGGGAGCGAGACCCAGTACTTC. Translating it yields CASSPGSETQYF.

V gene TRBV5-6 combines with J gene TRBJ2-7; TRBD1 might be the D (5 bases). From germline, CDR1 is SGHDT and CDR2 YYEEEE. This CDR3 has 16 amino acids. Trimming removed 0 bases from V and 1 base from J, with 14 bases in between. The CDR3 reads CASSLGRRTLSYEQYF. The CDR3 nucleotides read TGTGCCAGCAGCTTGGGCAGGCGGACACTATCCTACGAGCAGTACTTC.

This clone was detected once. V gene TRBV5-6 combines with J gene TRBJ1-3; D remains unclear. CDR1 and CDR2 from the germline V gene are SGHDT and YYEEEE. V lost 1 base and J 2 bases, leaving 10 bases between the germline ends. This CDR3 is 15 amino acids long. CDR3 protein: CASSLSLYPGNTIYF. For the CDR3, the DNA is TGTGCCAGCAGCTTGTCTCTCTACCCTGGAAACACCATATATTTT.

The gene calls are TRBV29-1 and TRBJ1-2, with a possible D match to TRBD1 (6 bases). With 7 bases removed from V and 7 bases from J, the gap between germline ends came to 16 bases. This CDR3 region has 12 residues. The germline CDR1 and CDR2 sequences are SQVTM and ANQGSEA. The CDR3 protein is CSGKTGLSGYTF. CDR3 sequence (DNA): TGCAGCGGTAAGACAGGTCTCTCTGGCTACACCTTC.

The chain carries TRBV27 and TRBJ1-2; maybe TRBD1 (6 bases). V lost 4 bases, J lost 2 bases, and 20 bases lay in between. This CDR3 is 17 amino acids long. Germline CDR1 MNHEY, CDR2 SMNVEV (reference sequence). In nucleotides, the CDR3 is TGTGCCAGCAGTTACCTTACCCCGCAGGGGTTCAACTATGGCTACACCTTC. Amino acid sequence: CASSYLTPQGFNYGYTF.

This chain joins TRBV7-2 and TRBJ1-4; the D gene is possibly TRBD1 (6 bases). V dropped 2 bases and J dropped 4 bases, with 17 bases sitting between them. Germline V lookup: CDR1 SGHTA, CDR2 FQGNSA. The CDR3 consists of 17 residues. The CDR3 reads CASSLFWGQAINEKLFF. The CDR3, as DNA: TGTGCCAGCAGCTTATTTTGGGGGCAGGCGATTAATGAAAAACTGTTTTTT.

The rearrangement uses TRBV2 and TRBJ1-2, with D tentatively TRBD1 (6 bases). This CDR3 is built from 15 residues. The germline V gene encodes CDR1 SNHLY and CDR2 FYNNEI. Trimming shortened V by 4 bases and J by 4 bases, and 16 bases separated the two germline ends. The CDR3 here is CASSARTATFYGYTF. CDR3 DNA sequence: TGTGCCAGCAGTGCCCGGACAGCCACTTTCTATGGCTACACCTTC.